What follows are 12 T cell receptor beta chains derived from one specimen sequenced in a study of beta chain features in type 1 diabetes. Expressed TCRB transcripts were sequenced after all isolated RNA was converted to cDNA. Using immunoSEQ multiplex PCR, the repertoire was profiled, and TCRdb retains in-frame clones only, with some absent. This table has 200,000 to 250,000 clones, 11% appearing once. Input material: central memory CD4+ T cells from blood. The receptors stem from a man aged 18 to 29 in good health.

The chain employs TRBV9 and TRBJ1-1; tentatively, D is TRBD1 (5 bases). Germline lookup yields CDR1 SGDLS and CDR2 YYNGEE. This CDR3 has 17 residues. V was pared by 4 bases and J by 1 base, with 20 bases between. The CDR3 coding sequence is TGTGCCAGCAGCCCCCGCGGGCCGGGGGTCGGGAACACTGAAGCTTTCTTT. Encoded protein: CASSPRGPGVGNTEAFF. Filled out from reference TRBV9 and TRBJ1-1, the complete variable domain reads DSGVTQTPKHLITATGQRVTLRCSPRSGDLSVYWYQQSLDQGLQFLIQYYNGEERAKGNILERFSAQQFPDLHSELNLSSLELGDSALYFCASSPRGPGVGNTEAFFGQGTRLTVV.

V is TRBV30 and J is TRBJ2-1; a possible D gene is TRBD2 (5 bases). The germline V gene encodes CDR1 GTSNPN and CDR2 SVGIG (reference sequence). This CDR3 is 13 amino acids long. Trimming removed 4 bases from V and 8 bases from J, with 15 bases in between. The DNA of the CDR3 is TGTGCCTGGACCGCTAGTCCGGGATATGAGCAGTTCTTC. Residues: CAWTASPGYEQFF. The whole variable domain, filled in from reference TRBV30 and TRBJ2-1, reads SQTIHQWPATLVQPVGSPLSLECTVEGTSNPNLYWYRQAAGRGLQLLFYSVGIGQISSEVPQNLSASRPQDRQFILSSKKLLLSDSGFYLCAWTASPGYEQFFGPGTRLTVL.

The chain carries TRBV30 and TRBJ1-1; D is possibly TRBD1 (6 bases). V lost 5 bases and J 3 bases, leaving 13 bases between the germline ends. Germline CDR1 reads GTSNPN; CDR2 reads SVGIG (reference sequence). There are 13 residues in the CDR3. CDR3 in amino acids: CAWGLRGYTEAFF. In DNA form, the CDR3 reads TGTGCCTGGGGTTTAAGGGGGTACACTGAAGCTTTCTTT.

This clone was seen only a few times. The CDR3 reads CASSSWGSGGGSYEQYF. The CDR3 DNA is TGTGCCAGCAGCTCCTGGGGCTCCGGGGGCGGCTCCTACGAGCAGTACTTC. The rearrangement links TRBV7-9 to TRBJ2-7; tentatively, D is TRBD1 or TRBD2 (6 bases each). This CDR3 is 17 amino acids long. Trimming stripped 4 bases from V and 0 bases from J, with 19 bases between. Looked up from germline, CDR1 is SEHNR and CDR2 is FQNEAQ (reference sequence).

This clone has more than one count but fewer than ten. The chain joins TRBV6-5 to TRBJ2-7; D remains ambiguous. Germline CDR1 and CDR2: MNHEY and SVGAGI. With 8 bases removed from V and 0 bases from J, the gap between germline ends came to 8 bases. This CDR3 is 12 amino acids long. The CDR3 nucleotides read TGTGCCAGCCTCAGTAGCTCCTACGAGCAGTACTTC. Protein product: CASLSSSYEQYF.

In DNA, the CDR3 is TGTGCCAGCAGTGCTGGCGGGAGTTCCGGGGAGCTGTTTTTT. The encoded protein is CASSAGGSSGELFF. The rearrangement joins TRBV2 to TRBJ2-2; 7 bases agree with TRBD2. The CDR3 length is 14 residues. CDR1 SNHLY and CDR2 FYNNEI come from the germline V gene. Trimming took 4 bases from V and 6 from J; bases not matched to a gene: 5.

The genes are TRBV18 and TRBJ1-4, with a weak D call TRBD1 (5 bases). The CDR3 contains 16 residues. The germline gives CDR1 KGHSH, CDR2 LQKENI. Trimming took 2 bases from V and 4 from J, leaving 14 bases between them. The CDR3 nucleotides are TGTGCCAGCTCACCAGGAAGGGACGCCGTTAATGAAAAACTGTTTTTT. This encodes CASSPGRDAVNEKLFF.

This chain links TRBV7-2 with TRBJ1-4; D unresolved. The V gene lost 7 bases and the J gene lost 8 bases, with 20 bases spanning the gap. CDR3 length: 15 residues. The germline V gene has CDR1 SGHTA and CDR2 FQGNSA. CDR3 nucleotides: TGTGCCAGCACCCCCCGGACCGGAATGGGGGAAAAACTGTTTTTT. Translated, it gives CASTPRTGMGEKLFF.

This clone appeared a few times. DNA of the CDR3: TGCAGCGTCCTGGACGGGACCGTCTACAATGAGCAGTTCTTC. The encoded protein is CSVLDGTVYNEQFF. This rearrangement joins TRBV29-1 to TRBJ2-1; D tentatively fits TRBD1 or TRBD2 (5 bases each). The germline V and J ends were trimmed by 6 bases and 3 bases, with 15 bases remaining between them. Germline values: CDR1 SQVTM, CDR2 ANQGSEA. The CDR3 contains 14 residues.

The chain uses TRBV21-1 and TRBJ2-3; the table's D call TRBD2 went unverified against the DNA. TRBV21-1 is deemed a pseudogene. The CDR3 is 15 amino acids. The CDR3 loop reads CAREGLALDGDTQYF. The CDR3 DNA reads as TGTGCCAGGGAGGGACTAGCGCTCGACGGAGATACGCAGTATTTT.

A few counts support this clone. The DNA for the CDR3 is TGTGCCTGGCGACCAAGGAACACTGAAGCTTTCTTT. Encoded protein: CAWRPRNTEAFF. The chain is built from TRBV30 and TRBJ1-1, with D uncertain. The ends were cut back, 5 bases at V and 1 base at J, with 8 bases in the middle. This CDR3 comprises 12 residues. Germline CDR1 reads GTSNPN; CDR2 reads SVGIG (reference sequence).

V is TRBV5-1 and J is TRBJ1-1; TRBD1 is a possible D gene (5 bases). The ends were cut back, 4 bases at V and 1 base at J, with 8 bases in the middle. The CDR3 has 13 residues. Germline CDR1 reads SGHRS; CDR2 reads YFSETQ. Here the CDR3 reads CASSGGQNTEAFF. CDR3 nucleotides: TGCGCCAGCAGCGGGGGTCAGAACACTGAAGCTTTCTTT.